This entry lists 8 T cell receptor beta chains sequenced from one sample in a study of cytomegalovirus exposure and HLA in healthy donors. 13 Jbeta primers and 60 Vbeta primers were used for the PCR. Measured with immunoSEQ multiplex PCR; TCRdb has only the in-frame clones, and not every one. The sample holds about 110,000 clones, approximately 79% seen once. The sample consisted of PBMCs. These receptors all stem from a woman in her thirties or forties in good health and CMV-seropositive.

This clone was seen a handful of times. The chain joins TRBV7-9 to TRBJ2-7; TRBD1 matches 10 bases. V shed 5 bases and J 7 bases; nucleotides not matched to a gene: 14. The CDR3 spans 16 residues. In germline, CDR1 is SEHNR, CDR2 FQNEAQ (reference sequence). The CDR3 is CASSHSGQGPLREQYF. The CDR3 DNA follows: TGTGCCAGCAGCCATTCGGGACAGGGGCCCCTCAGGGAGCAGTACTTC.

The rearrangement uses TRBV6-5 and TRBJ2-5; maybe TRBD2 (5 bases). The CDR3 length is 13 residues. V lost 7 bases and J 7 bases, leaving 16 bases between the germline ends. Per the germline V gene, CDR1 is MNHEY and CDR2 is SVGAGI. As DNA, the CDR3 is TGTGCCAGCACCGAGTCGGGGTCGGGGACCCAGTACTTC. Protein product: CASTESGSGTQYF.

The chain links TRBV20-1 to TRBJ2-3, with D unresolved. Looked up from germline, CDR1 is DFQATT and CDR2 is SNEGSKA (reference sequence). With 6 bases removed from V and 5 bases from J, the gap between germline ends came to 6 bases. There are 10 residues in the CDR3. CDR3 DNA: TGCAGTGCCCGGAGAGATACGCAGTATTTT. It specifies CSARRDTQYF.

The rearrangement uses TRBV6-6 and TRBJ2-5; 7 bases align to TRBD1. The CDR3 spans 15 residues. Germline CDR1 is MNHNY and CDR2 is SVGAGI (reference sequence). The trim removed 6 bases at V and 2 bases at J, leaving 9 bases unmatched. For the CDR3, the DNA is TGTGCCAGCAGCCAAATGACAGGGATTCAAGAGACCCAGTACTTC. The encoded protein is CASSQMTGIQETQYF.

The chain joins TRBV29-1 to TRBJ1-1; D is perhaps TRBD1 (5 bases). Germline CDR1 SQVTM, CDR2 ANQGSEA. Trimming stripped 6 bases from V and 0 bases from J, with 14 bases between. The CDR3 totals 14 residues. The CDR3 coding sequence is TGCAGCGTCTACACGGGACTCATGAACACTGAAGCTTTCTTT. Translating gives CSVYTGLMNTEAFF.

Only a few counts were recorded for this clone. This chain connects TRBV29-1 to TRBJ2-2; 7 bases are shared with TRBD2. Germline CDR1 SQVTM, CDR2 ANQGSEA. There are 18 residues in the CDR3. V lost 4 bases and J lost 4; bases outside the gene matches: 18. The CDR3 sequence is CSVGKTWTSGLPTGELFF. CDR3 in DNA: TGCAGCGTTGGAAAGACATGGACTAGTGGACTCCCCACCGGGGAGCTGTTTTTT.

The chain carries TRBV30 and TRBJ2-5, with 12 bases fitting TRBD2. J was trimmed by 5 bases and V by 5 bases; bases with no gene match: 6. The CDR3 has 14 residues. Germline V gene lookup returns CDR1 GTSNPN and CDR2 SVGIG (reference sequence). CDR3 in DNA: TGTGCCTGGCGACTAGCGGGGGCTGGGGAGACCCAGTACTTC. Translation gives CAWRLAGAGETQYF. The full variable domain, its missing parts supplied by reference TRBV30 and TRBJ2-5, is SQTIHQWPATLVQPVGSPLSLECTVEGTSNPNLYWYRQAAGRGLQLLFYSVGIGQISSEVPQNLSASRPQDRQFILSSKKLLLSDSGFYLCAWRLAGAGETQYFGPGTRLLVL.

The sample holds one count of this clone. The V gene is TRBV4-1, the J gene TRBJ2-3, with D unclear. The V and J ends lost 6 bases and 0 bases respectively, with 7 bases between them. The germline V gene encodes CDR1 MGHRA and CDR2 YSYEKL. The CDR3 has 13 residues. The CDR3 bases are TGCGCCAGCAGGTCCCCTAGCACAGATACGCAGTATTTT. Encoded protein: CASRSPSTDTQYF.